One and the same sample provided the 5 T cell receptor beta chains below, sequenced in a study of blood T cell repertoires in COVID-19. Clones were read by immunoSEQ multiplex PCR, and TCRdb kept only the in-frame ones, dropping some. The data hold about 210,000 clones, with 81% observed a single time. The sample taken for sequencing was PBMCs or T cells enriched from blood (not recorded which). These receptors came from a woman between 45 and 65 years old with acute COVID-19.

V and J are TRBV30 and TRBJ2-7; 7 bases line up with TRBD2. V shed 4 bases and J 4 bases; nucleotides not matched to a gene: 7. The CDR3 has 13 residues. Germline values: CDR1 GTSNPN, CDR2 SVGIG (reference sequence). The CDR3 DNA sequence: TGTGCCTGGATTGGGAGGGCCTCTTACGAGCAGTACTTC. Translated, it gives CAWIGRASYEQYF.

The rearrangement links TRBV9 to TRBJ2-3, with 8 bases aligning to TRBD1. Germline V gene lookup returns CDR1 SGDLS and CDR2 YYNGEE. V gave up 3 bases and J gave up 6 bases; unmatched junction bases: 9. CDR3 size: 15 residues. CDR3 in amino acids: CASSARTGGIDTQYF. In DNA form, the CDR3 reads TGTGCCAGCAGCGCCCGTACAGGGGGAATTGATACGCAGTATTTT.

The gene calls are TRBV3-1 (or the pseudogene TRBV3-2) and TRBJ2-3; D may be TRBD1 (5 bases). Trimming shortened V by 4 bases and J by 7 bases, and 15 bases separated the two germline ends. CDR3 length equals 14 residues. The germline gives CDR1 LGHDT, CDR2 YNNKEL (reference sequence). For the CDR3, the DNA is TGTGCCAGCAGCCTCAGGGCGGTACGGAATACGCAGTATTTT. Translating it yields CASSLRAVRNTQYF.

The CDR3 region is CASRPLVQETQYF. The CDR3 DNA sequence: TGTGCCAGCAGGCCACTAGTTCAGGAGACCCAGTACTTC. The chain uses TRBV6-5 and TRBJ2-5, with D possibly matching TRBD2 (5 bases). CDR1 is MNHEY, CDR2 SVGAGI, per germline. V dropped 6 bases and J dropped 5 bases, with 13 bases sitting between them. This CDR3 is built from 13 residues.

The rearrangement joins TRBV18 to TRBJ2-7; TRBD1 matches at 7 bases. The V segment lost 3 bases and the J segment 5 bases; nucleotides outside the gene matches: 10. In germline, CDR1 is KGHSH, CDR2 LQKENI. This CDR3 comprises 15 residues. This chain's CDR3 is CASSPTLGQRNEQYF. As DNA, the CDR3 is TGTGCCAGCTCACCGACCCTGGGACAGAGGAACGAGCAGTACTTC.